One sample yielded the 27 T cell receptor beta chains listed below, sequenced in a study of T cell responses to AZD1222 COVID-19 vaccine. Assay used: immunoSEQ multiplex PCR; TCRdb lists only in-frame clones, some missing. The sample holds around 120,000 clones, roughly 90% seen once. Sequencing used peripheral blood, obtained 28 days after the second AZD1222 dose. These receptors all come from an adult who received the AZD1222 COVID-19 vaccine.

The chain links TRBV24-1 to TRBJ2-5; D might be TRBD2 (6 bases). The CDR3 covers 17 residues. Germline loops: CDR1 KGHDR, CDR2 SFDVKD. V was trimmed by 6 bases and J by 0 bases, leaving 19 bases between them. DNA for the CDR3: TGTGCCACCAGTCTAGAAGGGGACTTTCTGTACCAAGAGACCCAGTACTTC. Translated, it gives CATSLEGDFLYQETQYF.

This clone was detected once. CDR3 region: CASSHRQGWVLSGELFF. CDR3 DNA: TGTGCCAGTAGTCACCGACAGGGGTGGGTGTTATCCGGGGAGCTGTTTTTT. The chain couples TRBV19 to TRBJ2-2, with TRBD1 matching 8 bases. The CDR3 totals 17 residues. V shed 5 bases, J shed 6 bases, and the junction held 14 bases outside the gene matches. Germline values: CDR1 LNHDA, CDR2 SQIVND (reference sequence). Full variable domain (remainder filled in from reference TRBV19 and TRBJ2-2): DGGITQSPKYLFRKEGQNVTLSCEQNLNHDAMYWYRQDPGQGLRLIYYSQIVNDFQKGDIAEGYSVSREKKESFPLTVTSAQKNPTAFYLCASSHRQGWVLSGELFFGEGSRLTVL.

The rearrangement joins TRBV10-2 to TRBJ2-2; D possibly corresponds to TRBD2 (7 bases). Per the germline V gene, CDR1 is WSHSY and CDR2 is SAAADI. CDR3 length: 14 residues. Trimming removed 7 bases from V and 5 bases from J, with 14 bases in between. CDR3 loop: CASKTGGTTGELFF. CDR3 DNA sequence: TGCGCCAGCAAGACGGGGGGCACGACCGGGGAGCTGTTTTTT.

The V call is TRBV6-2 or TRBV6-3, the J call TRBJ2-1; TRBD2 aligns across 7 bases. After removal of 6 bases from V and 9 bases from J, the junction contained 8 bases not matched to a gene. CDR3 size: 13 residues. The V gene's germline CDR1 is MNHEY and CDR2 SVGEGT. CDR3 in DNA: TGTGCCAGCAGCCTCAGGGAGGGCGGTGAGCAGTTCTTC. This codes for CASSLREGGEQFF.

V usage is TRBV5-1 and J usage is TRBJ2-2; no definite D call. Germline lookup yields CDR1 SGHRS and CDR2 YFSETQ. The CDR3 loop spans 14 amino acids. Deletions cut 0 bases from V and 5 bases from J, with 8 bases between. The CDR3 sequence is CASSLGLATGELFF. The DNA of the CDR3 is TGCGCCAGCAGCTTGGGACTCGCAACCGGGGAGCTGTTTTTT.

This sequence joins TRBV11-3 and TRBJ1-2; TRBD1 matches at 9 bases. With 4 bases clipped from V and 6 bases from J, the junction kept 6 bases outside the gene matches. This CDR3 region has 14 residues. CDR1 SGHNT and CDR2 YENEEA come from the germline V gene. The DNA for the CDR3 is TGTGCCAGCAGCTACGACAGGGGGATGGATGGCTACACCTTC. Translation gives CASSYDRGMDGYTF.

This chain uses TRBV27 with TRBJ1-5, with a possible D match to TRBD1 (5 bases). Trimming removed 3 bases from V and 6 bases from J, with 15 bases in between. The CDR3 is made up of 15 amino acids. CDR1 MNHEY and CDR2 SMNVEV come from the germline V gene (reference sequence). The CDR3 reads CASSLFRDGGQPQHF. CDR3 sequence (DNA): TGTGCCAGCAGTTTGTTCAGGGACGGAGGTCAGCCCCAGCATTTT.

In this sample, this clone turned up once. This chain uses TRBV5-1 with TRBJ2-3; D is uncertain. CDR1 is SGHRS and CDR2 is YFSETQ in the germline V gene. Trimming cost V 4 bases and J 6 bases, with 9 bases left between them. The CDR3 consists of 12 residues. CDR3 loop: CASSVKLDTQYF. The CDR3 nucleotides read TGCGCCAGCAGCGTGAAGTTGGATACGCAGTATTTT.

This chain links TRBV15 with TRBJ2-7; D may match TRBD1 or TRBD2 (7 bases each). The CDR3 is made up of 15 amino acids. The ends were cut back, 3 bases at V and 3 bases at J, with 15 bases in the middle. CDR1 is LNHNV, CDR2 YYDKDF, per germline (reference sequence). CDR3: CATSSVGGGVYEQYF. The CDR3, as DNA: TGTGCCACCAGCAGTGTGGGAGGGGGCGTCTACGAGCAGTACTTC.

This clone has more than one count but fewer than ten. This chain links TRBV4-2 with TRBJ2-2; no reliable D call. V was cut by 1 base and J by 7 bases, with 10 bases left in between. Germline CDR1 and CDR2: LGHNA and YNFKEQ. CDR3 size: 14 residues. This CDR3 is CASSQGPGSGELFF. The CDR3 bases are TGTGCCAGCAGCCAAGGCCCGGGCAGCGGGGAGCTGTTTTTT.

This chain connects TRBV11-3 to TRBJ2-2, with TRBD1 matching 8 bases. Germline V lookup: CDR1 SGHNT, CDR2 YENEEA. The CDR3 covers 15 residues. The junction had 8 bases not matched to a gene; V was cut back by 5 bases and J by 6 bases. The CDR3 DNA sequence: TGTGCCAGCAGCCCCCCGGACAGGGTTTCCGGGGAGCTGTTTTTT. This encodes CASSPPDRVSGELFF.

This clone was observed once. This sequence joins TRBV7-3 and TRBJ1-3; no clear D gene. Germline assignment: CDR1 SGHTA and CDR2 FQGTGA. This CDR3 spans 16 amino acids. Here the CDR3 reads CVYLKTRASSGNTIYF. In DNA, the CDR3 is TGTGTCTACTTAAAAACGAGGGCGAGCTCTGGAAACACCATATATTTT. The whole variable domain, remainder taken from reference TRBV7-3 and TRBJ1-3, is GAGVSQTPSNKVTEKGKYVELRCDPISGHTALYWYRQSLGQGPEFLIYFQGTGAADDSGLPNDRFFAVRPEGSVSTLKIQRTERGDSAVYLCVYLKTRASSGNTIYFGEGSWLTVV.

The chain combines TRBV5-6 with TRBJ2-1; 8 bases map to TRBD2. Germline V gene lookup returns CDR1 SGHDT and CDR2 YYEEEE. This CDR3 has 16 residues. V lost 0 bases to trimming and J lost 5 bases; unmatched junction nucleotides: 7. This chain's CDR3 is CASSLVVSGGHNEQFF. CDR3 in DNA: TGTGCCAGCAGCTTGGTGGTAAGCGGGGGACACAATGAGCAGTTCTTC.

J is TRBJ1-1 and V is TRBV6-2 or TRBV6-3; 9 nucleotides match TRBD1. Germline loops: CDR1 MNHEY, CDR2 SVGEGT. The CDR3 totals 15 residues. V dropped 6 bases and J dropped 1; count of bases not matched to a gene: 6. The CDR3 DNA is TGTGCCAGCAGCTCATCGACAGGGGGGAACACTGAAGCTTTCTTT. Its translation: CASSSSTGGNTEAFF.

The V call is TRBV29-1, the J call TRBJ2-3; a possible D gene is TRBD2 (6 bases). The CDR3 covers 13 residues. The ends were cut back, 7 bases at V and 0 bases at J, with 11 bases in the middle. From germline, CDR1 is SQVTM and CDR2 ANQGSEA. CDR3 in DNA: TGCAGCGGGAGGGATCTGAGCACAGATACGCAGTATTTT. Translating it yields CSGRDLSTDTQYF.

CDR3 amino acids: CASSFQTGGAEAFF. CDR3 nucleotides: TGTGCCAGCAGTTTCCAGACAGGGGGAGCTGAAGCTTTCTTT. The chain has TRBV6-5 and TRBJ1-1, with TRBD1 matching 9 bases. Germline V gene data show CDR1 as MNHEY and CDR2 as SVGAGI. The CDR3 runs to 14 residues. Losses at the gene ends were 4 bases for V and 6 bases for J; bases not matched to a gene: 6.

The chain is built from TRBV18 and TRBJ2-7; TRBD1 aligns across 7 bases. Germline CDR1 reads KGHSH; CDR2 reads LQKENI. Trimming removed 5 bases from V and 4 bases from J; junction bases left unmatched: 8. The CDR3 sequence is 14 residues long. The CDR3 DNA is TGTGCCAGCTCAAAGGGGGCGTTGGGTTACGAGCAGTACTTC. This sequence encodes CASSKGALGYEQYF.

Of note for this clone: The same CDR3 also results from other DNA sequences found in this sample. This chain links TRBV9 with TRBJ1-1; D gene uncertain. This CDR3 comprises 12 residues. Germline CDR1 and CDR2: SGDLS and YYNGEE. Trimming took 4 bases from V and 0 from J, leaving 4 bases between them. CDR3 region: CASSRMNTEAFF. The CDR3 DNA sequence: TGTGCCAGCAGCCGAATGAACACTGAAGCTTTCTTT.

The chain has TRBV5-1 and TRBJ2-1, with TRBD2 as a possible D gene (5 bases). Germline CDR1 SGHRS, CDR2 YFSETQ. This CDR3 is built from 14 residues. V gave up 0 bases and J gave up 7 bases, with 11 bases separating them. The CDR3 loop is CASSLAGAANEQFF. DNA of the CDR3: TGCGCCAGCAGCTTGGCCGGAGCGGCTAATGAGCAGTTCTTC.

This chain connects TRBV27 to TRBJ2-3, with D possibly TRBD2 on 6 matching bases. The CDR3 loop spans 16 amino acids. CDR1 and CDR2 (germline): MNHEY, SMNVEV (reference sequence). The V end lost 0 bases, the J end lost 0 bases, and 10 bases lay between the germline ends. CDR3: CASSLSGRESTDTQYF. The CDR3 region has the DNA TGTGCCAGCAGTTTATCGGGGCGGGAAAGCACAGATACGCAGTATTTT.

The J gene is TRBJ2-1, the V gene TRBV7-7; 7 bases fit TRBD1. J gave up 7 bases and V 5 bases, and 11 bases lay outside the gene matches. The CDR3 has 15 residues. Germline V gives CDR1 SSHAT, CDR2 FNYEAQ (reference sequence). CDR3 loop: CASSREGTVGNEQFF. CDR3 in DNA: TGTGCCAGCAGCCGCGAGGGGACAGTGGGGAATGAGCAGTTCTTC.

The CDR3 nucleotides are TGTGCCAGCAGCTTCAGTCTATCAGGGAGGGGACTTATCACCGGGGAGCTGTTTTTT. Translating gives CASSFSLSGRGLITGELFF. The chain carries TRBV7-9 and TRBJ2-2; 7 bases are a match to TRBD2. Germline V gene sequence: CDR1 SEHNR, CDR2 FQNEAQ (reference sequence). J lost 4 bases, V lost 3 bases, and 17 bases had no gene match. The CDR3 is made up of 19 amino acids.

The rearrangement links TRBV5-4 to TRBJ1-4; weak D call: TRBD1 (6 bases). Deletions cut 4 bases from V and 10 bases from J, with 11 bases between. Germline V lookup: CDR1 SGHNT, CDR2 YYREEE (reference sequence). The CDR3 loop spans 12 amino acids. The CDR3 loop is CASSHPDRKLFF. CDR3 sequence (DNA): TGTGCCAGCAGCCACCCGGACAGAAAACTGTTTTTT.

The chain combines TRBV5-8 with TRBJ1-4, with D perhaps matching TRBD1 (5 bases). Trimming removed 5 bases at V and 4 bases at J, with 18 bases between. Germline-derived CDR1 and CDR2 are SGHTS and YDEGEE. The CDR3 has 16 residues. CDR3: CASRKPGSGSNEKLFF. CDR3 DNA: TGTGCCAGCAGAAAGCCAGGGAGCGGGAGTAATGAAAAACTGTTTTTT.

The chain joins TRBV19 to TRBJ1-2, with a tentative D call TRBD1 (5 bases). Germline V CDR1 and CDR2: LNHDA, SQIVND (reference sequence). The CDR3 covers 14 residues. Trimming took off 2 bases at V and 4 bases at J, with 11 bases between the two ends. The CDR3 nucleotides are TGTGCCAGTAGTATACAGCACAGGACCTATGGCTACACCTTC. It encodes CASSIQHRTYGYTF.

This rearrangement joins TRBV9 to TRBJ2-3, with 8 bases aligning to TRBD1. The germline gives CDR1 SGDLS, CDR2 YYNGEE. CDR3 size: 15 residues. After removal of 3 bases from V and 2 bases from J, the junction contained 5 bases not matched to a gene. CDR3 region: CASSAGTGITDTQYF. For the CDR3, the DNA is TGTGCCAGCAGCGCCGGGACAGGAATCACAGATACGCAGTATTTT.

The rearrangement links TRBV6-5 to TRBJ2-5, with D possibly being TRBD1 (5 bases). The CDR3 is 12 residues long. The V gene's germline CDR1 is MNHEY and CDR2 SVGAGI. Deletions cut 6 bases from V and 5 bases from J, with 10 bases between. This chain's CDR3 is CASRPSGETQYF. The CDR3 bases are TGTGCCAGCAGGCCTTCAGGGGAGACCCAGTACTTC.